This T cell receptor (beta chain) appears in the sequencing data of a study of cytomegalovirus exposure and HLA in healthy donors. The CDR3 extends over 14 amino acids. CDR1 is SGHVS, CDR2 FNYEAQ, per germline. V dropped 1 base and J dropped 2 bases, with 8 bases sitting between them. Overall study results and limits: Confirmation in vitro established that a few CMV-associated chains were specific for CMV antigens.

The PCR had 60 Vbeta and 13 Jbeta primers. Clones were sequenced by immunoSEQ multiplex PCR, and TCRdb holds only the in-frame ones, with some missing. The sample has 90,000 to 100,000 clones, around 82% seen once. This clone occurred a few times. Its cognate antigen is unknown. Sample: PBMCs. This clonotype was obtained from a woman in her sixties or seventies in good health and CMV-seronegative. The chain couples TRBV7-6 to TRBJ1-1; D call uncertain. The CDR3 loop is CASSLVGSNTEAFF. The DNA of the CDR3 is TGTGCCAGCAGCTTAGTGGGCAGTAACACTGAAGCTTTCTTT.